A selection of T cell receptor beta chains follows, all from one sample in a study of human T cells and chemical hapten exposure. TCRdb reprocessed the RACE reads with MiXCR, giving one entry per CDR3 protein. In the table there are over 95,000 distinct CDR3 sequences, around 12% of which are singletons. Sample: whole blood, taken in connection with sensitization to the hapten diphenylcyclopropenone (DPC). These receptors were collected from a woman aged 40 to 55 with alopecia areata. Some clones in this sample may be carry-over from other donors' samples. CDR3s include the opening cysteine and the closing phenylalanine or tryptophan. Fields, in order: clone size, V gene, J gene, D gene, CDR3 DNA, CDR3 protein. The D gene is left open where the match is weak. Size is stated for part of the rows, as once, few or many counts, or as a class when the clone is expanded.

clone size: few
V gene: TRBV28
J gene: TRBJ2-1
D gene: .
CDR3 DNA: TGTGCCAGCAGCGTTGGAGACTACAATGAGCAGTTCTTC
CDR3 protein: CASSVGDYNEQFF

clone size: .
V gene: TRBV11-2
J gene: TRBJ2-2
D gene: TRBD1
CDR3 DNA: TGTGCCAGCAGCATCAGGGGGCTAGCACCGAACACCGGGGAGCTGTTTTTT
CDR3 protein: CASSIRGLAPNTGELFF

clone size: .
V gene: TRBV30
J gene: TRBJ2-7
D gene: .
CDR3 DNA: TGTGCCTGGAGTGTAGGACGCTACGAGCAGTACTTC
CDR3 protein: CAWSVGRYEQYF

clone size: .
V gene: TRBV13
J gene: TRBJ1-3
D gene: TRBD1
CDR3 DNA: TGTGCCAGCAGCTTCGGGACAGGGGGCACCCGGCTATCTGGAAACACCATATATTTT
CDR3 protein: CASSFGTGGTRLSGNTIYF

clone size: many
V gene: TRBV7-9
J gene: TRBJ2-7
D gene: TRBD1
CDR3 DNA: TGTGCCAGCAGCGCGCCGGGGACAGGGAAAAGCGAGCAGTACTTC
CDR3 protein: CASSAPGTGKSEQYF

clone size: many
V gene: TRBV6-2/TRBV6-3
J gene: TRBJ2-7
D gene: TRBD1
CDR3 DNA: TGTGCCAGCAGTTATCTGCCCCCGGGACAGGGGGGCGAGCAGTACTTC
CDR3 protein: CASSYLPPGQGGEQYF

clone size: .
V gene: TRBV6-2/TRBV6-3
J gene: TRBJ1-2
D gene: .
CDR3 DNA: TGTGCCAGCAGTTTTCGGTCATCTAATGGCTACACCTTC
CDR3 protein: CASSFRSSNGYTF

clone size: many
V gene: TRBV24-1
J gene: TRBJ2-2
D gene: TRBD2
CDR3 DNA: TGTGCCACTGGGACTAGCGGGACCTTGGTGACCGGGGAGCTGTTTTTT
CDR3 protein: CATGTSGTLVTGELFF

clone size: few
V gene: TRBV28
J gene: TRBJ2-7
D gene: .
CDR3 DNA: TGTGCCAGCAGGGTATCCTGGGACACGACCTCCTACGAGCAGTACTTC
CDR3 protein: CASRVSWDTTSYEQYF

clone size: few
V gene: TRBV6-2/TRBV6-3
J gene: TRBJ2-7
D gene: .
CDR3 DNA: TGTGCCAGCAGCTCCTCCGTTGGGGGACCCTACGAGCAGTACTTC
CDR3 protein: CASSSSVGGPYEQYF

clone size: many
V gene: TRBV20-1
J gene: TRBJ2-5
D gene: TRBD2
CDR3 DNA: TGCAGTGCTAGAGCACTAGCGGGAATAAGCGAGACCCAGTACTTC
CDR3 protein: CSARALAGISETQYF

clone size: few
V gene: TRBV4-3
J gene: TRBJ2-3
D gene: .
CDR3 DNA: TGCGCCAGCAGCCAAGATTGGGGCGGGAATGTCCCAGATACGCAGTATTTT
CDR3 protein: CASSQDWGGNVPDTQYF

clone size: few
V gene: TRBV2
J gene: TRBJ2-5
D gene: TRBD2
CDR3 DNA: TGTGCCAGCAGTCAACTAGCGGAAGAGACCCAGTACTTC
CDR3 protein: CASSQLAEETQYF

clone size: .
V gene: TRBV18
J gene: TRBJ2-1
D gene: .
CDR3 DNA: TGTGCCAGCTCACCACTCGCGGCCGACAATGAGCAGTTCTTC
CDR3 protein: CASSPLAADNEQFF